This passage covers 16 T cell receptor beta chains from one sample sequenced in a study of T cells in localized non-small cell lung cancer. The data were produced by immunoSEQ multiplex PCR, yet TCRdb's version contains in-frame clones alone and is incomplete. The sample yields tens of thousands of clones, approximately 72% seen once. This material consisted of peripheral blood, taken before any cancer treatment. The receptors here all came from a male donor aged 60 or older with stage II squamous cell lung carcinoma.

V is TRBV6-5 and J is TRBJ2-3; 8 nucleotides line up with TRBD1. This CDR3 is built from 14 residues. Unmatched junction bases numbered 4, after V lost 7 bases and J lost 1 base. Germline V gives CDR1 MNHEY, CDR2 SVGAGI. The DNA for the CDR3 is TGTGCCAGCACCCCGGGACAGGGCACAGATACGCAGTATTTT. Its translation is CASTPGQGTDTQYF.

This chain connects TRBV7-8 to TRBJ2-3; D might be TRBD1 (6 bases). The CDR3 has 13 amino acids. Trimming cost V 4 bases and J 3 bases, with 8 bases left between them. CDR1 and CDR2 from the germline V gene are SGHVS and FQNEAQ. The CDR3 region has the DNA TGTGCCAGCAGCTCGGACAGAACAGATACGCAGTATTTT. This gives the protein CASSSDRTDTQYF.

V and J are TRBV2 and TRBJ2-3; 7 nucleotides match TRBD2. There are 11 residues in the CDR3. CDR1 SNHLY and CDR2 FYNNEI come from the germline V gene. With 11 bases clipped from V and 3 bases from J, the junction kept 2 bases outside the gene matches. The chain's CDR3 is CAGGGTDTQYF. In nucleotides, the CDR3 is TGTGCCGGGGGAGGGACAGATACGCAGTATTTT.

This clone was found once. V usage is TRBV18 and J usage is TRBJ1-5; D remains ambiguous. CDR3 length: 13 residues. V was cut by 5 bases and J by 3 bases, with 8 bases left in between. CDR1 KGHSH and CDR2 LQKENI come from the germline V gene. The CDR3 protein is CASSFQTNQPQHF. DNA for the CDR3: TGTGCCAGCTCATTTCAAACCAATCAGCCCCAGCATTTT.

The table lists this clone with a few counts. This rearrangement joins TRBV6-5 to TRBJ2-6; no definite D call. CDR1 and CDR2 from the germline V gene are MNHEY and SVGAGI. This CDR3 region has 16 residues. V dropped 2 bases and J dropped 3 bases, with 11 bases sitting between them. The CDR3 DNA reads as TGTGCCAGCAGTTACCTTTTAGTTGGTGGGGCCAACGTCCTGACTTTC. It is translated as CASSYLLVGGANVLTF.

The V call is TRBV5-1, the J call TRBJ2-1, with D perhaps being TRBD1 or TRBD2 (6 bases each). The CDR3 covers 17 residues. CDR1 is SGHRS and CDR2 is YFSETQ in the germline V gene. V was pared by 4 bases and J by 0 bases, with 17 bases between. CDR3 sequence reads: CASSPREGGYSYNEQFF. The CDR3 DNA reads TGCGCCAGCAGCCCCCGCGAGGGGGGTTACTCCTACAATGAGCAGTTCTTC.

The chain joins TRBV13 to TRBJ1-2; D may be TRBD1 (5 bases). V lost 3 bases and J lost 5, with 13 bases in between. Germline CDR1 reads PRHDT; CDR2 reads FYEKMQ (reference sequence). There are 14 residues in the CDR3. CDR3 sequence: CASSFQGQTYGYTF. CDR3 in DNA: TGTGCCAGCAGCTTCCAGGGTCAGACTTATGGCTACACCTTC.

As concerns this clone: Other DNA sequences in the sample encode the same CDR3. The chain has TRBV7-9 and TRBJ2-7; either TRBD1 or TRBD2 may supply D (5 bases each). The V and J ends lost 3 bases and 3 bases respectively, with 15 bases between them. Germline V gives CDR1 SEHNR, CDR2 FQNEAQ (reference sequence). This CDR3 is built from 15 residues. The CDR3 sequence is CASSFEGSLNYEQYF. The CDR3 nucleotides are TGTGCCAGCAGCTTCGAGGGGTCACTAAACTACGAGCAGTACTTC.

This rearrangement joins TRBV4-2 to TRBJ1-2; 7 bases are a match to TRBD1. This CDR3 is built from 14 residues. CDR1 is LGHNA and CDR2 is YNFKEQ in the germline V gene. Germline trimming cut 1 base from V and 6 bases from J; bases unmatched to any gene: 5. The CDR3 spells CASSQAGTAHGYTF. Written as DNA, the CDR3 is TGTGCCAGCAGCCAAGCCGGGACAGCTCATGGCTACACCTTC.

The chain uses TRBV11-1 and TRBJ2-1, with 12 bases fitting TRBD1. The germline gives CDR1 SGHAT, CDR2 FQDESV (reference sequence). J lost 7 bases, V lost 8 bases, and 6 bases had no gene match. There are 14 residues in the CDR3. CDR3 residues: CASGQGQGANEQFF. The DNA for the CDR3 is TGTGCCAGCGGGCAGGGACAGGGGGCTAATGAGCAGTTCTTC.

This chain connects TRBV5-1 to TRBJ1-5, with D unresolved. The CDR3 is 15 residues long. Trimming shortened V by 3 bases and J by 0 bases, and 10 bases separated the two germline ends. The V gene's germline CDR1 is SGHRS and CDR2 YFSETQ. The CDR3 reads CASSWDSHSNQPQHF. CDR3 sequence (DNA): TGCGCCAGCAGCTGGGATTCCCATAGCAATCAGCCCCAGCATTTT.

This chain links TRBV5-5 with TRBJ2-1, with TRBD2 identical over 8 bases. The germline gives CDR1 SGHKS, CDR2 YYEKEE (reference sequence). Trimming removed 0 bases from V and 4 bases from J; junction bases left unmatched: 9. The CDR3 sequence is 17 residues long. CDR3 loop: CASSLGTSLLYYNEQFF. CDR3 in DNA: TGTGCCAGCAGCTTGGGGACTAGCTTGTTGTATTACAATGAGCAGTTCTTC. The full variable domain, completed using reference TRBV5-5 and TRBJ2-1, is DAGVTQSPTHLIKTRGQQVTLRCSPISGHKSVSWYQQVLGQGPQFIFQYYEKEERGRGNFPDRFSARQFPNYSSELNVNALLLGDSALYLCASSLGTSLLYYNEQFFGPGTRLTVL.

This clone was detected only once. The chain employs TRBV11-2 and TRBJ2-3; tentatively, D is TRBD1 (6 bases). The germline V and J ends were trimmed by 8 bases and 2 bases, with 11 bases remaining between them. This CDR3 is built from 13 residues. Germline-derived CDR1 and CDR2 are SGHAT and FQNNGV. The CDR3 reads CASGGHLTDTQYF. DNA for the CDR3: TGTGCCAGCGGGGGACATCTCACAGATACGCAGTATTTT. The variable domain in full, completed from reference TRBV11-2 and TRBJ2-3, reads EAGVAQSPRYKIIEKRQSVAFWCNPISGHATLYWYQQILGQGPKLLIQFQNNGVVDDSQLPKDRFSAERLKGVDSTLKIQPAKLEDSAVYLCASGGHLTDTQYFGPGTRLTVL.

The rearrangement uses TRBV11-3 and TRBJ2-1; 7 positions match TRBD2. The CDR3 spans 14 residues. Losses at the gene ends were 6 bases for V and 0 bases for J; bases not matched to a gene: 2. The germline V gene encodes CDR1 SGHNT and CDR2 YENEEA. The CDR3 here is CASRRESSYNEQFF. CDR3 DNA: TGTGCCAGCAGGCGGGAGAGCTCCTACAATGAGCAGTTCTTC. The variable domain in full, completed from reference TRBV11-3 and TRBJ2-1, reads EAGVVQSPRYKIIEKKQPVAFWCNPISGHNTLYWYLQNLGQGPELLIRYENEEAVDDSQLPKDRFSAERLKGVDSTLKIQPAELGDSAVYLCASRRESSYNEQFFGPGTRLTVL.

V is TRBV5-8 and J is TRBJ1-2; D is ambiguous. Per germline, CDR1 SGHTS and CDR2 YDEGEE. The V end was cut by 2 bases, the J end by 3 bases, with 8 bases between. The CDR3 consists of 13 residues. The DNA for the CDR3 is TGTGCCAGCAGCTTAAGGATATACTATGGCTACACCTTC. Encoded protein: CASSLRIYYGYTF. The variable domain in full, with the rest retrieved from reference TRBV5-8 and TRBJ1-2, is EAGVTQSPTHLIKTRGQQATLRCSPISGHTSVYWYQQALGLGLQFLLWYDEGEERNRGNFPPRFSGRQFPNYSSELNVNALELEDSALYLCASSLRIYYGYTFGSGTRLTVV.

The rearrangement joins TRBV18 to TRBJ2-2; the match to TRBD1 covers 9 bases. Germline-derived CDR1 and CDR2 are KGHSH and LQKENI. This CDR3 has 15 amino acids. Trimming at V came to 7 bases and at J to 1 base, leaving 4 bases not matched to a gene. The DNA for the CDR3 is TGTGCCAGCTTACAGGGACAGGGGAACACCGGGGAGCTGTTTTTT. Translating it yields CASLQGQGNTGELFF.